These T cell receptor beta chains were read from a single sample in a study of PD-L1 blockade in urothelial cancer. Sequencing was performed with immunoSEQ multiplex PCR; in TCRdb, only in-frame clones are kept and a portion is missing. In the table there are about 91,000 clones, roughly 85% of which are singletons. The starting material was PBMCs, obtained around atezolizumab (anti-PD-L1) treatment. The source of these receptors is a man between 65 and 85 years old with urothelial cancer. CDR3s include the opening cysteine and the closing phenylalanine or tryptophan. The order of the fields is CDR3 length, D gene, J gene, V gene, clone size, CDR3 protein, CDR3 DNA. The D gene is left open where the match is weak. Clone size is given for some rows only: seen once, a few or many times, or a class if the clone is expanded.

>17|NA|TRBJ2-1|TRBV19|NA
CASSPLGATVDPDEQFF
TGTGCCAGTAGTCCTCTCGGAGCCACCGTCGACCCCGATGAGCAGTTCTTC
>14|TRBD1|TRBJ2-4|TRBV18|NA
CASSPPTGVAIQYF
TGTGCCAGCTCACCACCGACAGGGGTTGCCATTCAGTACTTC
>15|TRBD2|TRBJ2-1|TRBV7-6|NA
CASRQMTSGYNEQFF
TGTGCCAGCAGACAGATGACTAGCGGCTACAATGAGCAGTTCTTC
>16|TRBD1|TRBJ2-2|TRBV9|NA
CASSQLTGANTGELFF
TGTGCCAGCAGCCAGTTGACAGGGGCGAACACCGGGGAGCTGTTTTTT
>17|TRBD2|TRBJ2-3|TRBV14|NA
CASSSGLAGVGTDTQYF
TGTGCCAGCAGCTCGGGACTAGCGGGAGTCGGCACAGATACGCAGTATTTT
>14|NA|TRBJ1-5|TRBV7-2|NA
CASSYTAFNQPQHF
TGTGCCAGCAGCTACACAGCATTCAATCAGCCCCAGCATTTT
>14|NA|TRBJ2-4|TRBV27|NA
CASRMQGGLDIQYF
TGTGCCAGCAGAATGCAGGGGGGTTTGGACATTCAGTACTTC
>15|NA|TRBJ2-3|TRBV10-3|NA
CAISESGGSTDTQYF
TGTGCCATCAGTGAGTCCGGAGGGAGCACAGATACGCAGTATTTT
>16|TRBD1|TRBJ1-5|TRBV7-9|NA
CASSPEDREGNQPQHF
TGTGCCAGCAGCCCCGAGGACAGGGAGGGCAATCAGCCCCAGCATTTT
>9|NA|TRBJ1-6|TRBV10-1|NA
CASTPVQHF
TGCGCCAGCACCCCCGTACAGCACTTT
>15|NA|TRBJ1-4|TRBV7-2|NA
CASSLDWAFNEKLFF
TGTGCCAGCAGCTTAGATTGGGCCTTTAATGAAAAACTGTTTTTT
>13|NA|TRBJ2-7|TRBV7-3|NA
CASSLNPEDEQYF
TGTGCCAGCAGCTTAAACCCGGAGGACGAGCAGTACTTC
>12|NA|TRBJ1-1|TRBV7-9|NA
CASSLVNTEAFF
TGTGCCAGCAGCTTAGTAAACACTGAAGCTTTCTTT
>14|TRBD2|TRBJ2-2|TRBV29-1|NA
CSVEGGGAAGELFF
TGCAGCGTTGAAGGGGGAGGGGCCGCCGGGGAGCTGTTTTTT
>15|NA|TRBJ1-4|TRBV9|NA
CASSVATGLSEKLFF
TGTGCCAGCAGCGTAGCAACAGGGCTAAGCGAAAAACTGTTTTTT
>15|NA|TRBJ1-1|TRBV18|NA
CASSPGGGLDTEAFF
TGTGCCAGCTCTCCCGGCGGGGGGCTCGACACTGAAGCTTTCTTT
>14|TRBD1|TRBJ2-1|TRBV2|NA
CASSGDRAYNEQFF
TGTGCCAGCAGTGGGGACAGGGCGTACAATGAGCAGTTCTTC
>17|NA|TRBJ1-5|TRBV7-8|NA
CASSLGGGGVNNQPQHF
TGTGCCAGCAGCTTAGGGGGAGGGGGGGTTAACAATCAGCCCCAGCATTTT
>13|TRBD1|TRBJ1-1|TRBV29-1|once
CSVARGRKTEAFF
TGCAGCGTAGCCAGGGGGCGCAAAACTGAAGCTTTCTTT
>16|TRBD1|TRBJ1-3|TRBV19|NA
CASSTPRTGVGNTIYF
TGTGCCAGTAGTACACCGAGGACAGGGGTTGGAAACACCATATATTTT
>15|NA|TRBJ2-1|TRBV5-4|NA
CASSLDPGEGNEQFF
TGTGCCAGCAGCTTGGACCCGGGAGAGGGCAATGAGCAGTTCTTC
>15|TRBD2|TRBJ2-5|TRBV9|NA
CASSPGGTRGETQYF
TGTGCCAGCAGCCCGGGGGGGACGAGGGGAGAGACCCAGTACTTC
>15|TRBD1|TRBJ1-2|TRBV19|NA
CASSAFQGDPYGYTF
TGTGCCAGTAGTGCTTTCCAGGGGGACCCATATGGCTACACCTTC
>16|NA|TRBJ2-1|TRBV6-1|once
CASSEAFGGVVNEQFF
TGTGCCAGCAGTGAAGCGTTCGGGGGAGTGGTTAATGAGCAGTTCTTC
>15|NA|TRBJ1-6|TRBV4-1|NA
CASSQESSLNSPLHF
TGCGCCAGCAGCCAAGAGAGTTCGCTTAATTCACCCCTCCACTTT
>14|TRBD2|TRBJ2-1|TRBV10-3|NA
CAISPGLAGDEQFF
TGTGCCATCAGCCCCGGACTAGCGGGAGATGAGCAGTTCTTC
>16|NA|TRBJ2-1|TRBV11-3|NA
CASSPQAGRRYNEQFF
TGTGCCAGCAGCCCCCAAGCGGGCAGGAGATACAATGAGCAGTTCTTC
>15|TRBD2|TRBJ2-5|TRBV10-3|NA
CAISETNLAGETQYF
TGTGCCATCAGTGAGACCAACCTAGCGGGGGAGACCCAGTACTTC
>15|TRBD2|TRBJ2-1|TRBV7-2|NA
CASSFGLAGYNEQFF
TGTGCCAGCAGCTTCGGACTAGCGGGATACAATGAGCAGTTCTTC
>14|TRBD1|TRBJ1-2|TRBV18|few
CASSPGQGSKGYTF
TGTGCCAGCTCACCGGGACAGGGCTCAAAGGGCTACACCTTC
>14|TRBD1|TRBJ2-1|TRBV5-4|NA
CASSSWTGLNEQFF
TGTGCCAGCAGCAGTTGGACAGGGCTCAATGAGCAGTTCTTC
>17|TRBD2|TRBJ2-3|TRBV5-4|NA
CASSLPGLADLTDTQYF
TGTGCCAGCAGCTTGCCGGGACTAGCGGACTTAACAGATACGCAGTATTTT
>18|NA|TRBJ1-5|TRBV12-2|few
CASHLGTGGLGGNQPQHF
TGTGCAAGTCACCTCGGGACAGGGGGCCTTGGGGGCAATCAGCCCCAGCATTTT
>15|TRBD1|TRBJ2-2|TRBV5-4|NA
CASSPWTGGTGELFF
TGTGCCAGCAGCCCCTGGACAGGGGGGACCGGGGAGCTGTTTTTT
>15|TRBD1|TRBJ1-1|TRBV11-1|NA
CASSLDPDRGRRAFF
TGTGCCAGCAGCTTAGACCCCGACAGGGGGCGGCGAGCTTTCTTT